The clone carrying this T cell receptor (beta chain) came up a few times. The record originates from a study of blood T cell repertoires in COVID-19. Overall study: The samples span acute and convalescent COVID-19 from the United States, Italy and Spain.

Original processing notes: Estimates of nucleated cell counts were drawn from the amplification of reference gene primers. Sequencing was performed with immunoSEQ multiplex PCR; in TCRdb, only in-frame clones are kept and a portion is missing. V and J calls plus clone size are reproduced from that table; the DNA served to infer D and trimming. The sample yields around 330,000 clones, 88% seen once. Trimming took 3 bases from V and 5 from J; bases not matched to a gene: 3. This CDR3 spans 14 amino acids. Per germline, CDR1 LNHDA and CDR2 SQIVND (reference sequence). It was during active infection that Seattle patients were enrolled and then longitudinally followed.

This rearrangement joins TRBV19 to TRBJ2-2; 7 bases line up with TRBD1. The sequencing input was peripheral blood. This sequence originates from a woman between 25 and 40 years old with COVID-19, enrolled during active disease. CDR3 residues: CASSIRQGTGELFF. The CDR3 nucleotides are TGTGCCAGTAGTATCCGACAGGGTACCGGGGAGCTGTTTTTT.